The clone carrying this T cell receptor beta chain was detected many times. Its specificity is unknown. The sample belongs to a study of blood T cells in healthy people across ages. Study results and limitations: The study regarded diversity estimates from one million T cells as underestimates.

Donation came from healthy Caucasian individuals in Russia who were aged about 6 to 100. The CDR3 consists of 15 residues. The J segment lost 4 bases and the V segment lost 4 bases, leaving 9 bases of the junction unmatched. It was with a sample-barcoded 5' primer and a J-beta primer mix that a second PCR of about 6 to 11 cycles was run. Every sample returned 2.5 million or more CDR3-containing paired-end reads. TCRdb reanalysed the 5' RACE reads using MiXCR and keeps one entry per CDR3 protein. The sample records 1.5 million to 2 million distinct CDR3 sequences, over 25% being singletons. This chain links TRBV12-3 or TRBV12-4 with TRBJ2-7, with TRBD1 matching over 8 bases. The sequence was obtained from a woman in her twenties or thirties in good health. The sequencing input was blood. This CDR3 reads CASSWRAGGMYEQYF. For the CDR3, the DNA is TGTGCCAGCAGTTGGCGAGCAGGGGGCATGTACGAGCAGTACTTC.